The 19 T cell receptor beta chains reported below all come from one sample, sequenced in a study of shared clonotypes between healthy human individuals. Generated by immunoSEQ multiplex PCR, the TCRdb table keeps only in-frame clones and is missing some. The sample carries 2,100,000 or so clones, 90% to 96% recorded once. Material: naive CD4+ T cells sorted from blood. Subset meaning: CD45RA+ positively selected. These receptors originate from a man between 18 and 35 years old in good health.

CDR3 sequence reads: CASMGGHSTDTQYF. The CDR3 DNA sequence: TGTGCCAGCATGGGCGGGCATAGCACAGATACGCAGTATTTT. The J gene is TRBJ2-3, the V gene TRBV7-3; possible D gene TRBD2, 5 bases. Between the trimmed V and J ends, which lost 7 bases and 0 bases, there was a span of 11 bases. The CDR3 runs to 14 residues. From germline, CDR1 is SGHTA and CDR2 FQGTGA.

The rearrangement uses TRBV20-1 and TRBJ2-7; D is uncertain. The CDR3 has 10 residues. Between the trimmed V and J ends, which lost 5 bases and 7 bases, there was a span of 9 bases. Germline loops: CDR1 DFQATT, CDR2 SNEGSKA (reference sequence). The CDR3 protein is CSAFRGEQYF. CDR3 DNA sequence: TGCAGTGCTTTTCGTGGGGAGCAGTACTTC.

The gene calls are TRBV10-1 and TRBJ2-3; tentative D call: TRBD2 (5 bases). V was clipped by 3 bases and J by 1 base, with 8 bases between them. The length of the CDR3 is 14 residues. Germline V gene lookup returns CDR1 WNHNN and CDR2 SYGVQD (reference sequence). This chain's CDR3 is CASSDRGGTDTQYF. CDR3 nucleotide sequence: TGCGCCAGCAGTGACCGGGGAGGCACAGATACGCAGTATTTT.

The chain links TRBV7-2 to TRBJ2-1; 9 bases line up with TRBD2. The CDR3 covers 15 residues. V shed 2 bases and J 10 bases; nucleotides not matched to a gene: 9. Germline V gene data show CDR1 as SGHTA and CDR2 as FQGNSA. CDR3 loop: CASSLLAGLLGEQFF. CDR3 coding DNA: TGTGCCAGCAGCTTACTAGCGGGACTCCTAGGAGAGCAGTTCTTC.

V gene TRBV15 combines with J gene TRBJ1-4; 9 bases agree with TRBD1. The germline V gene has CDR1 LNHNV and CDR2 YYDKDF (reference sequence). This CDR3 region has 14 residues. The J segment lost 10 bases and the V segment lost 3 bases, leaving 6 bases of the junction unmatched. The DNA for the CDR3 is TGTGCCACCAGCAGCGGTTTGGGACAGGGAAAACTGTTTTTT. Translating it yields CATSSGLGQGKLFF.

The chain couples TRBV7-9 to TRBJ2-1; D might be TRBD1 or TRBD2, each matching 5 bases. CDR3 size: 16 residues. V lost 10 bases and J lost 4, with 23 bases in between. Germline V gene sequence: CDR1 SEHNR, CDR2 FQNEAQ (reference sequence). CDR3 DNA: TGTGCCATCGTACAATATGCCGGGACGGTTTACAATGAGCAGTTCTTC. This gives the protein CAIVQYAGTVYNEQFF.

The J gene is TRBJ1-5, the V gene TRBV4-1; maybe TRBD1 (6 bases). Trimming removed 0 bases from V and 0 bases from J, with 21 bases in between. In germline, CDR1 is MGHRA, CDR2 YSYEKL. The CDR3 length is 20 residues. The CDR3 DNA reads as TGCGCCAGCAGCCAAGAAAAATGGGACAAGTCGGGCTATAGCAATCAGCCCCAGCATTTT. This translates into CASSQEKWDKSGYSNQPQHF.

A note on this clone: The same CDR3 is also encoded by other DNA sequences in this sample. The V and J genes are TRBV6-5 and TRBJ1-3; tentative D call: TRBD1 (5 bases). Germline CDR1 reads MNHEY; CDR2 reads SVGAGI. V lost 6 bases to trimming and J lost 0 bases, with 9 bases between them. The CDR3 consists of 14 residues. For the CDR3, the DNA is TGTGCCAGCAGCTATACAGGCTCTGGAAACACCATATATTTT. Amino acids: CASSYTGSGNTIYF.

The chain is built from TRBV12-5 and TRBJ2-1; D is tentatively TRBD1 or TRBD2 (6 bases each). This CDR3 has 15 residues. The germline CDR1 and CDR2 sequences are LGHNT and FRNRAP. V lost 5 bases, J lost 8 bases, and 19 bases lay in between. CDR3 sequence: CASGEGGTDRHEQFF. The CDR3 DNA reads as TGTGCTAGTGGTGAGGGGGGAACAGATCGCCATGAGCAGTTCTTC.

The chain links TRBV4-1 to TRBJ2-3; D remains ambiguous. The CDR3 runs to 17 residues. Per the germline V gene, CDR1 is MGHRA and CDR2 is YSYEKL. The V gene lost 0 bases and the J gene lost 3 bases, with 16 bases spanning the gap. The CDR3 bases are TGCGCCAGCAGCCAAGAGGGTAGGGTGAGTGGGACAGATACGCAGTATTTT. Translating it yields CASSQEGRVSGTDTQYF.

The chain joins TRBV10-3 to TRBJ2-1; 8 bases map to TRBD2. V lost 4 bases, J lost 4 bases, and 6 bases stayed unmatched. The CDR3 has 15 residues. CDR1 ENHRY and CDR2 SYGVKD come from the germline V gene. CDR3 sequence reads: CAISGMTSEYNEQFF. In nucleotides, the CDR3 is TGTGCCATCAGTGGGATGACTAGCGAGTACAATGAGCAGTTCTTC.

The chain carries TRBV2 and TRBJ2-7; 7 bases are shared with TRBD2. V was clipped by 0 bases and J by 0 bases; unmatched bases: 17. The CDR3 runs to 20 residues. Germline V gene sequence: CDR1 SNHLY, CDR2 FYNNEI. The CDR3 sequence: CASSEARAGRGSLYSYEQYF. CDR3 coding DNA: TGTGCCAGCAGTGAAGCGAGAGCAGGGAGGGGATCTTTATACTCCTACGAGCAGTACTTC.

CDR3 DNA: TGTGCCAGCTCACCACTCGCAGCGCCTAACTATGGCTACACCTTC. It yields the protein CASSPLAAPNYGYTF. V usage is TRBV18 and J usage is TRBJ1-2, with D unclear. CDR3 length: 15 residues. Germline V lookup: CDR1 KGHSH, CDR2 LQKENI. Trimming removed 1 base from V and 0 bases from J, with 9 bases in between.

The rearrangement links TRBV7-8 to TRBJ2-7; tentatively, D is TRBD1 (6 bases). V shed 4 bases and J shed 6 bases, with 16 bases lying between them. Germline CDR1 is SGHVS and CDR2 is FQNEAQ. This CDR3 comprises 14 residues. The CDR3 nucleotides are TGTGCCAGCAGCTCCCACCGGGACAAGACCGAGCAGTACTTC. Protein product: CASSSHRDKTEQYF.

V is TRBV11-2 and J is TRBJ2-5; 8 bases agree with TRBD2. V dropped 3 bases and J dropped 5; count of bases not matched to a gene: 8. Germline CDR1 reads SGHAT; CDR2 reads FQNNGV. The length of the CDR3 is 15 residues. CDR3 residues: CASSLNVAGWETQYF. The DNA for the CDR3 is TGTGCCAGCAGCTTGAATGTAGCGGGATGGGAGACCCAGTACTTC.

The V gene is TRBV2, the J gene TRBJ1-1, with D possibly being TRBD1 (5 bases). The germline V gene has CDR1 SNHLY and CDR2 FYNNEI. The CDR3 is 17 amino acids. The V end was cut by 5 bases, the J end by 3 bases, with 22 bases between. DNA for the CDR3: TGTGCCAGCAGTAGACCGGGACTCAGGCCAGATTACACTGAAGCTTTCTTT. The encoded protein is CASSRPGLRPDYTEAFF.

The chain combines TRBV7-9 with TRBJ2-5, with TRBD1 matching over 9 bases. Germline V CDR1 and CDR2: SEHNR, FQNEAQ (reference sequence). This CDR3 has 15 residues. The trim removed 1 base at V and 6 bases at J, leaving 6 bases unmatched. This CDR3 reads CASSLGTGAAKTQYF. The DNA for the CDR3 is TGTGCCAGCAGCTTAGGGACAGGGGCGGCGAAGACCCAGTACTTC.

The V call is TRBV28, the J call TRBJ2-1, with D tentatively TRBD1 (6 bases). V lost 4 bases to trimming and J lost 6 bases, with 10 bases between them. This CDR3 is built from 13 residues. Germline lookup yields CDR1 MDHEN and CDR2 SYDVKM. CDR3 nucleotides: TGTGCCAGCAGTTCCGGACAGACCAATGAGCAGTTCTTC. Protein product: CASSSGQTNEQFF.

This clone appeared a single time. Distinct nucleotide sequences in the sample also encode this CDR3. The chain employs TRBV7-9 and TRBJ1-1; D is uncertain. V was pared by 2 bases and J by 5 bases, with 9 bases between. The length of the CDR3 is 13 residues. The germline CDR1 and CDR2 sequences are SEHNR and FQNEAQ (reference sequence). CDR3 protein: CASSLLEATEAFF. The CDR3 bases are TGTGCCAGCAGCTTACTAGAGGCAACTGAAGCTTTCTTT.